The clone carrying this TCR beta chain turned up a few times. Antigen specificity is unknown. Both 60 Vbeta primers and 13 Jbeta primers went into the PCR. Measured with immunoSEQ multiplex PCR; TCRdb has only the in-frame clones, and not every one. The data contain around 120,000 clones, 9.5% of them singletons. These data come from a study of cytomegalovirus exposure and HLA in healthy donors. Study-wide results and limits: Reported results showed that the classifier diagnosed cytomegalovirus status with high specificity and sensitivity. In a later analysis, parvovirus B19, influenza, CMV and Epstein-Barr virus appeared linked to several top co-occurrence clusters. Sequencing depth across donors, presence/absence analyses assumed, was roughly uniform. A later analysis linked roughly 17,000 TCR beta sequences to HLA alleles at 0.05 false discovery rate.

CDR3 length equals 13 residues. The germline V and J ends were trimmed by 1 base and 6 bases, with 9 bases remaining between them. The germline V gene encodes CDR1 SNHLY and CDR2 FYNNEI. The rearrangement uses TRBV2 and TRBJ1-2, with D unresolved. This TCR was recovered from a man younger than 40 in good health and CMV-seronegative. Sample: PBMCs. The CDR3 bases are TGTGCCAGCAGTGAAGATGAGGCGAATGGCTACACCTTC. Amino acids: CASSEDEANGYTF.